Sequencing of this T cell receptor beta chain was carried out in a study of Ad26.COV2.S vaccination and SARS-CoV-2 variants. Study details: Intramuscular Ad26.COV2.S doses were given once or twice, 56 days apart.

The CDR3 loop spans 16 amino acids. The V gene lost 3 bases and the J gene lost 6 bases, with 17 bases spanning the gap. Germline-derived CDR1 and CDR2 are KGHSH and LQKENI. Clones were sequenced by immunoSEQ multiplex PCR, and TCRdb holds only the in-frame ones, with some missing. This repertoire shows around 340,000 clones, approximately 90% found once; its top ten account for approximately 5%. The sample holds one count of this clone. Treatment denoted: roughly 20 received Ad26.COV2.S at low or high dose, single or two shots; 5 received placebo; per-sample allocation not given. Sampling was performed 63 days after the first vaccine or placebo injection.

This sequence originates from a person aged 18-65 years who received the Ad26.COV2.S COVID-19 vaccine or a placebo. The chain employs TRBV18 and TRBJ2-2; D ambiguous. This specimen was peripheral blood, taken in a trial of Ad26.COV2.S vaccine versus placebo. The CDR3 spells CASSPLSEIGPGELFF. The DNA for the CDR3 is TGTGCCAGCTCACCTCTGTCCGAGATAGGCCCCGGGGAGCTGTTTTTT. The full variable domain, rest sourced from reference TRBV18 and TRBJ2-2, is NAGVMQNPRHLVRRRGQEARLRCSPMKGHSHVYWYRQLPEEGLKFMVYLQKENIIDESGMPKERFSAEFPKEGPSILRIQQVVRGDSAAYFCASSPLSEIGPGELFFGEGSRLTVL.